One and the same sample provided the 16 T cell receptor beta chains below, sequenced in a study of T cell responses to AZD1222 COVID-19 vaccine. Clones were sequenced by immunoSEQ multiplex PCR, and TCRdb holds only the in-frame ones, with some missing. The repertoire holds 65,000 to 85,000 clones, 85% to 95% seen once, with roughly 5.6% in the top ten. The source material was peripheral blood, sampled on day 0 of AZD1222 vaccination. These receptors were obtained from an adult in good health.

This clone was counted a few times. CDR3: CASSQEPASGNTIYF. The CDR3 nucleotides are TGTGCCAGCAGCCAAGAACCAGCCTCTGGAAACACCATATATTTT. V usage is TRBV3-1 (or the pseudogene TRBV3-2) and J usage is TRBJ1-3; D remains unclear. CDR3 length equals 15 residues. V lost 0 bases and J 0 bases, leaving 6 bases between the germline ends. Germline CDR1 is LGHDT and CDR2 is YNNKEL (reference sequence).

This sequence joins TRBV18 and TRBJ2-1; 8 positions agree with TRBD2. Germline V gives CDR1 KGHSH, CDR2 LQKENI. The J segment lost 4 bases and the V segment lost 6 bases, leaving 5 bases of the junction unmatched. This CDR3 is 14 amino acids long. The CDR3 protein is CASSAGGNYNEQFF. DNA for the CDR3: TGTGCCAGCTCCGCGGGGGGCAATTACAATGAGCAGTTCTTC.

V is TRBV7-9 and J is TRBJ1-2; 7 bases align to TRBD1. Germline V gene lookup returns CDR1 SEHNR and CDR2 FQNEAQ (reference sequence). The V and J ends lost 7 bases and 0 bases, in that order; junction bases with no gene match: 8. This CDR3 has 15 amino acids. This CDR3 is CASTLATGTNYGYTF. The CDR3 DNA reads as TGTGCCAGCACATTGGCGACAGGGACTAACTATGGCTACACCTTC.

The chain joins TRBV19 to TRBJ1-1, with D possibly matching TRBD1 (6 bases). Per the germline V gene, CDR1 is LNHDA and CDR2 is SQIVND (reference sequence). Between the trimmed V and J ends, which lost 6 bases and 5 bases, there was a span of 19 bases. The CDR3 extends over 15 amino acids. CDR3 loop: CASRGQGKGGTEAFF. CDR3 nucleotide sequence: TGTGCCAGTAGGGGGCAGGGGAAAGGAGGAACTGAAGCTTTCTTT. Using reference TRBV19 and TRBJ1-1 for the parts outside the CDR3, the full variable domain is DGGITQSPKYLFRKEGQNVTLSCEQNLNHDAMYWYRQDPGQGLRLIYYSQIVNDFQKGDIAEGYSVSREKKESFPLTVTSAQKNPTAFYLCASRGQGKGGTEAFFGQGTRLTVV.

The chain uses TRBV29-1 and TRBJ1-1; maybe TRBD1 (6 bases). The CDR3 totals 12 residues. Germline-derived CDR1 and CDR2 are SQVTM and ANQGSEA. V lost 6 bases to trimming and J lost 10 bases, with 18 bases between them. The CDR3 DNA reads TGCAGCGTCGGCAGGGGACCCGAACGAGCTTTCTTT. Amino acid sequence: CSVGRGPERAFF.

The chain carries TRBV14 and TRBJ2-3, with 8 bases aligning to TRBD1. This CDR3 comprises 15 residues. Germline assignment: CDR1 SGHDN and CDR2 FVKESK. V lost 4 bases, J lost 7 bases, and 10 bases stayed unmatched. CDR3 sequence: CASSPQRQGTHTQYF. Here the CDR3 DNA reads TGTGCCAGCAGCCCCCAGAGACAGGGGACGCATACGCAGTATTTT.

The V call is TRBV9, the J call TRBJ1-6; TRBD1 matches 7 bases. Germline V gene lookup returns CDR1 SGDLS and CDR2 YYNGEE. The junction had 8 bases not matched to a gene; V was cut back by 4 bases and J by 4 bases. This CDR3 comprises 16 residues. The CDR3 DNA is TGTGCCAGCAGCACGAAGGGACAGCTATATAATTCACCCCTCCACTTT. Amino acid sequence: CASSTKGQLYNSPLHF.

The V and J genes are TRBV19 and TRBJ2-1; D not resolved. CDR1 is LNHDA, CDR2 SQIVND, per germline (reference sequence). The CDR3 is 14 amino acids. V was clipped by 3 bases and J by 6 bases, with 12 bases between them. The CDR3 loop reads CASSIVLRSNEQFF. In DNA form, the CDR3 reads TGTGCCAGTAGTATTGTCCTCCGGAGCAATGAGCAGTTCTTC.

The chain is built from TRBV7-8 and TRBJ1-3, with D possibly being TRBD1 (5 bases). The length of the CDR3 is 14 residues. The germline gives CDR1 SGHVS, CDR2 FQNEAQ. V was clipped by 6 bases and J by 2 bases, with 11 bases between them. DNA for the CDR3: TGTGCCAGCAGGATAGGGACTCCTGGAAACACCATATATTTT. Residues: CASRIGTPGNTIYF.

The J gene is TRBJ2-3, the V gene TRBV7-2; maybe TRBD2 (7 bases). The germline V gene encodes CDR1 SGHTA and CDR2 FQGNSA. The CDR3 contains 15 residues. Trimming stripped 3 bases from V and 2 bases from J, with 12 bases between. CDR3 sequence reads: CASSFGGLPTDTQYF. For the CDR3, the DNA is TGTGCCAGCAGCTTCGGGGGGCTACCCACAGATACGCAGTATTTT.

This chain joins TRBV5-8 and TRBJ2-2; 7 bases map to TRBD1. Germline-derived CDR1 and CDR2 are SGHTS and YDEGEE. This CDR3 contains 16 residues. V was clipped by 0 bases and J by 4 bases; unmatched bases: 6. In DNA form, the CDR3 reads TGTGCCAGCAGCTTGGGACAGGGCCCGTCCACCGGGGAGCTGTTTTTT. Its protein product is CASSLGQGPSTGELFF.

The chain links TRBV9 to TRBJ1-5; a weak D match, TRBD1 (6 bases). Germline CDR1 reads SGDLS; CDR2 reads YYNGEE. This CDR3 has 17 residues. V was shortened by 6 bases and J by 0 bases, with 19 bases between the two germline ends. Here the CDR3 DNA reads TGTGCCAGCAAGGGGAGACAGGCCCCACTTAGCAATCAGCCCCAGCATTTT. This encodes CASKGRQAPLSNQPQHF.

V gene TRBV5-4 combines with J gene TRBJ2-7; 9 positions agree with TRBD1. The CDR3 contains 17 residues. Germline assignment: CDR1 SGHNT and CDR2 YYREEE (reference sequence). Germline trimming cut 0 bases from V and 5 bases from J; bases unmatched to any gene: 12. DNA of the CDR3: TGTGCCAGCAGCTTGGGGCCCGGGACAGGGAGGAGTGACGAGCAGTACTTC. It is translated as CASSLGPGTGRSDEQYF.

This clone was recorded only once. This CDR3 is CASSQDRRGNYGYTF. CDR3 coding DNA: TGCGCCAGCAGCCAAGACCGTCGGGGTAACTATGGCTACACCTTC. The chain combines TRBV4-3 with TRBJ1-2; D is unclear. This CDR3 has 15 amino acids. V shed 0 bases and J shed 1 base, with 9 bases lying between them. Germline V CDR1 and CDR2: LGHNA, YSLEER.

J is TRBJ2-5 and V is TRBV6-5; 8 positions agree with TRBD2. The germline CDR1 and CDR2 sequences are MNHEY and SVGAGI. The V gene end was trimmed by 4 bases and the J gene end by 5 bases; junction bases not matched to a gene: 6. There are 14 residues in the CDR3. CDR3 sequence (DNA): TGTGCCAGCAGTTCGGGGGGGGTTCCGGAGACCCAGTACTTC. Its translation is CASSSGGVPETQYF.

The V gene is TRBV6-2 or TRBV6-3, the J gene TRBJ2-4; 8 nucleotides line up with TRBD1. This CDR3 is 15 amino acids long. Germline assignment: CDR1 MNHEY and CDR2 SVGEGT. With V trimmed by 4 bases and J by 6 bases, 8 bases remained unmatched. The CDR3 coding sequence is TGTGCCAGCAGTTCCCAGACAGGGGTTGGAAACATTCAGTACTTC. Protein product: CASSSQTGVGNIQYF.